This entry lists 10 T cell receptor beta chains sequenced from one sample in a study of cytomegalovirus exposure and HLA in healthy donors. With 60 Vbeta and 13 Jbeta primers, the PCR was carried out. The table came from immunoSEQ multiplex PCR; TCRdb's copy has only in-frame clones and leaves some out. Here the sample spans about 220,000 clones, 75% to 90% being singletons. Sequenced: PBMCs. Receptors were obtained from a boy aged 2 to 10 in good health and CMV-seronegative.

This clone has only one observation. The chain joins TRBV9 to TRBJ1-1; TRBD1 matches 7 bases. CDR1 is SGDLS, CDR2 YYNGEE, per germline. The CDR3 covers 15 residues. V lost 3 bases, J lost 5 bases, and 10 bases stayed unmatched. CDR3 DNA sequence: TGTGCCAGCAGCGCAGACAGGGTCGAAAGAACTGAAGCTTTCTTT. It encodes CASSADRVERTEAFF. Full variable domain (outside the CDR3, taken from reference TRBV9 and TRBJ1-1): DSGVTQTPKHLITATGQRVTLRCSPRSGDLSVYWYQQSLDQGLQFLIQYYNGEERAKGNILERFSAQQFPDLHSELNLSSLELGDSALYFCASSADRVERTEAFFGQGTRLTVV.

This clone turned up a few times. V usage is TRBV2 and J usage is TRBJ1-6, with TRBD1 matching 9 bases. Germline V gives CDR1 SNHLY, CDR2 FYNNEI. This CDR3 spans 15 amino acids. With V trimmed by 6 bases and J by 7 bases, 7 bases remained unmatched. CDR3 DNA sequence: TGTGCCAGCAGGGGGGCCGGGACAGGGAATTCACCCCTCCACTTT. Protein product: CASRGAGTGNSPLHF.

The chain uses TRBV7-6 and TRBJ2-7, with 7 bases lining up with TRBD1. J was trimmed by 2 bases and V by 0 bases; bases with no gene match: 4. CDR3 length: 15 amino acids. The germline V gene has CDR1 SGHVS and CDR2 FNYEAQ. The CDR3 loop is CASSLAQGEPYEQYF. CDR3 in DNA: TGTGCCAGCAGCTTAGCTCAGGGGGAACCCTACGAGCAGTACTTC.

This clone was detected a few times. The chain employs TRBV30 and TRBJ1-1; D remains ambiguous. V was clipped by 4 bases and J by 1 base, with 16 bases between them. The CDR3 covers 15 residues. CDR1 GTSNPN and CDR2 SVGIG come from the germline V gene (reference sequence). This CDR3 is CAWISSRTPNTEAFF. CDR3 sequence (DNA): TGTGCCTGGATCAGCTCTCGGACTCCGAACACTGAAGCTTTCTTT. Full variable domain (missing parts from reference TRBV30 and TRBJ1-1): SQTIHQWPATLVQPVGSPLSLECTVEGTSNPNLYWYRQAAGRGLQLLFYSVGIGQISSEVPQNLSASRPQDRQFILSSKKLLLSDSGFYLCAWISSRTPNTEAFFGQGTRLTVV.

The chain uses TRBV6-5 and TRBJ1-2; no reliable D call. The CDR3 extends over 14 amino acids. V lost 6 bases to trimming and J lost 4 bases, with 15 bases between them. Germline lookup yields CDR1 MNHEY and CDR2 SVGAGI. DNA of the CDR3: TGTGCCAGCAGCGCAACCCCGGGTCTCTATGGCTACACCTTC. Translating gives CASSATPGLYGYTF.

V usage is TRBV5-1 and J usage is TRBJ2-1; D not certain. This CDR3 has 16 amino acids. Germline assignment: CDR1 SGHRS and CDR2 YFSETQ. Trimming shortened V by 0 bases and J by 0 bases, and 10 bases separated the two germline ends. The CDR3 DNA reads TGCGCCAGCAGCTTGGTGTTGCGGAACTCCTACAATGAGCAGTTCTTC. Its protein is CASSLVLRNSYNEQFF.

The chain carries TRBV5-4 and TRBJ2-1, with D perhaps TRBD2 (6 bases). The V gene's germline CDR1 is SGHNT and CDR2 YYREEE (reference sequence). This CDR3 spans 13 amino acids. V was pared by 1 base and J by 8 bases, with 10 bases between. CDR3 nucleotides: TGTGCCAGCAGCTTGTCTTCGGGAGATGAGCAGTTCTTC. Translated, it gives CASSLSSGDEQFF.

The CDR3 DNA is TGTGCCAGCAGCTCCGGACTAGCGAGAACCTACAATGAGCAGTTCTTC. Translation gives CASSSGLARTYNEQFF. V and J are TRBV5-6 and TRBJ2-1, with 9 bases lining up with TRBD2. Germline values: CDR1 SGHDT, CDR2 YYEEEE. The CDR3 spans 16 residues. V lost 3 bases to trimming and J lost 2 bases; unmatched junction nucleotides: 6.

The chain carries TRBV11-1 and TRBJ2-7, with 9 nucleotides matching TRBD2. Per the germline V gene, CDR1 is SGHAT and CDR2 is FQDESV (reference sequence). This CDR3 has 13 residues. V gave up 1 base and J gave up 10 bases; unmatched junction bases: 5. The CDR3 bases are TGTGCCAGCAGCTTAGAGCCTAGCGGGGAACAGTACTTC. It yields the protein CASSLEPSGEQYF.

The CDR3 loop is CASSSLSSGKDGYTF. The CDR3 DNA is TGTGCCAGCAGCTCCCTGTCCTCGGGTAAAGATGGCTACACCTTC. The rearrangement links TRBV13 to TRBJ1-2; D uncertain. Germline loops: CDR1 PRHDT, CDR2 FYEKMQ (reference sequence). Trimming shortened V by 4 bases and J by 6 bases, and 18 bases separated the two germline ends. The CDR3 is made up of 15 amino acids. Full variable domain (remainder filled in from reference TRBV13 and TRBJ1-2): AAGVIQSPRHLIKEKRETATLKCYPIPRHDTVYWYQQGPGQDPQFLISFYEKMQSDKGSIPDRFSAQQFSDYHSELNMSSLELGDSALYFCASSSLSSGKDGYTFGSGTRLTVV.